These 26 T cell receptor beta chains originate from one sample sequenced in a study of blood T cell repertoires in COVID-19. Profiling relied on immunoSEQ multiplex PCR, and the TCRdb table lists in-frame clones only, not all of them. The table has a few hundred thousand clones, more than 65% seen once. Sequences were obtained from peripheral blood. The receptors come from a woman aged 60-75 years with acute or convalescent COVID-19.

The chain uses TRBV14 and TRBJ2-7; D might be TRBD2 (5 bases). Germline V lookup: CDR1 SGHDN, CDR2 FVKESK. V was clipped by 6 bases and J by 0 bases, with 9 bases between them. This CDR3 region has 13 residues. The CDR3 DNA is TGTGCCAGCAGAGAGGGCAGCTCCTACGAGCAGTACTTC. Its protein product is CASREGSSYEQYF.

This clone was seen once. V is TRBV23-1 and J is TRBJ2-7, with D possibly TRBD1 on 6 matching bases. TRBV23-1 is known as an ORF, though its function is uncertain. Between the trimmed V and J ends, which lost 4 bases and 3 bases, there was a span of 13 bases. The CDR3 has 14 residues. The CDR3, as DNA: TGCGCCAGCAGTCCGCCGACAGGCCTCTACGAGCAGTACTTC. It translates to CASSPPTGLYEQYF.

The CDR3 DNA reads TGCGCCAGCAGCCAAAACAGGGTTGGTATCACCGGGGAGCTGTTTTTT. Encoded protein: CASSQNRVGITGELFF. This rearrangement joins TRBV4-1 to TRBJ2-2; the D gene is possibly TRBD1 (6 bases). Germline CDR1 reads MGHRA; CDR2 reads YSYEKL. This CDR3 contains 16 residues. V lost 2 bases, J lost 4 bases, and 14 bases lay in between.

CDR3 protein: CASSPQNSVLNEQFF. Written as DNA, the CDR3 is TGTGCCAGCAGCCCACAGAATTCCGTTTTGAATGAGCAGTTCTTC. V is TRBV14 and J is TRBJ2-1; D is unresolved. The V and J ends lost 4 bases and 7 bases respectively, with 17 bases between them. CDR3 size: 15 residues. Germline V gene lookup returns CDR1 SGHDN and CDR2 FVKESK.

This chain joins TRBV5-1 and TRBJ2-7, with a possible D match to TRBD2 (6 bases). V gave up 0 bases and J gave up 2 bases, with 9 bases separating them. Per germline, CDR1 SGHRS and CDR2 YFSETQ. This CDR3 comprises 14 residues. This CDR3 reads CASSLDGSTYEQYF. The CDR3 region has the DNA TGCGCCAGCAGCTTGGACGGGAGTACCTACGAGCAGTACTTC.

Here the CDR3 reads CAWRRDSSNTEAFF. Here the CDR3 DNA reads TGTGCCTGGAGGCGCGACAGCTCGAACACTGAAGCTTTCTTT. The V call is TRBV30, the J call TRBJ1-1; possible D gene TRBD1, 5 bases. Germline V gives CDR1 GTSNPN, CDR2 SVGIG (reference sequence). The CDR3 loop spans 14 amino acids. V was shortened by 3 bases and J by 1 base, with 12 bases between the two germline ends.

This clone was seen a single time. The chain carries TRBV28 and TRBJ2-1; possibly TRBD1 for D (5 bases). CDR3 length: 13 amino acids. Germline CDR1 and CDR2: MDHEN and SYDVKM. V dropped 6 bases and J dropped 4 bases, with 10 bases sitting between them. The CDR3 DNA reads TGTGCCAGCAGCCTGACAGATTACAATGAGCAGTTCTTC. The encoded protein is CASSLTDYNEQFF.

The table lists this clone with a count of one. The chain recombines TRBV5-1 with TRBJ1-1; D is unclear. Germline V gene lookup returns CDR1 SGHRS and CDR2 YFSETQ. The CDR3 has 14 residues. Trimming pared 0 bases from V and 2 bases from J, leaving 8 bases between. The CDR3 loop reads CASSLAGRNTEAFF. CDR3 nucleotide sequence: TGCGCCAGCAGCTTGGCCGGGAGAAACACTGAAGCTTTCTTT.

The chain links TRBV13 to TRBJ2-3, with D possibly matching TRBD2 (5 bases). The length of the CDR3 is 15 residues. Trimming took 2 bases from V and 6 from J, leaving 15 bases between them. Germline values: CDR1 PRHDT, CDR2 FYEKMQ (reference sequence). The CDR3 loop is CASSLLSAHGDTQYF. CDR3 sequence (DNA): TGTGCCAGCAGCTTACTTAGCGCCCACGGGGATACGCAGTATTTT.

The rearrangement uses TRBV11-2 and TRBJ1-1; D perhaps matches TRBD1 (5 bases). The CDR3 is 15 amino acids. Germline V CDR1 and CDR2: SGHAT, FQNNGV. Trimming pared 1 base from V and 3 bases from J, leaving 12 bases between. The DNA for the CDR3 is TGTGCCAGCAGCTTAGCCCCTCTAGGGGACACTGAAGCTTTCTTT. Translating it yields CASSLAPLGDTEAFF.

This clone came up once. The V and J genes are TRBV30 and TRBJ2-7; weak D call: TRBD1 (6 bases). Germline CDR1 reads GTSNPN; CDR2 reads SVGIG (reference sequence). The V end lost 0 bases, the J end lost 2 bases, and 20 bases lay between the germline ends. The CDR3 covers 17 residues. The CDR3 spells CAWSVSGGPVRTYEQYF. DNA of the CDR3: TGTGCCTGGAGTGTCTCTGGGGGCCCTGTACGGACCTACGAGCAGTACTTC. The full variable domain, its missing parts supplied by reference TRBV30 and TRBJ2-7, is SQTIHQWPATLVQPVGSPLSLECTVEGTSNPNLYWYRQAAGRGLQLLFYSVGIGQISSEVPQNLSASRPQDRQFILSSKKLLLSDSGFYLCAWSVSGGPVRTYEQYFGPGTRLTVT.

V gene TRBV5-6 combines with J gene TRBJ2-7, with 8 bases that match TRBD1. This CDR3 has 14 residues. Germline CDR1 reads SGHDT; CDR2 reads YYEEEE. The V gene end was trimmed by 4 bases and the J gene end by 3 bases; junction bases not matched to a gene: 6. The CDR3: CASSPGQDRYEQYF. The CDR3 region has the DNA TGTGCCAGCAGCCCGGGACAGGACCGCTACGAGCAGTACTTC.

This sequence joins TRBV19 and TRBJ1-1; no firm D call. The CDR3 is 12 residues long. Trimming removed 3 bases from V and 7 bases from J, with 9 bases in between. Germline assignment: CDR1 LNHDA and CDR2 SQIVND (reference sequence). The DNA for the CDR3 is TGTGCCAGTAGTATCGGGATTGGTGAAGCTTTCTTT. Its translation: CASSIGIGEAFF.

This chain joins TRBV4-1 and TRBJ2-1, with 13 bases lining up with TRBD2. The V and J ends lost 4 bases and 4 bases, in that order; junction bases with no gene match: 7. Germline V lookup: CDR1 MGHRA, CDR2 YSYEKL. This CDR3 spans 17 amino acids. In nucleotides, the CDR3 is TGCGCCAGCAGCCCGCACGGGACTAGCGGGGCGTACAATGAGCAGTTCTTC. Its protein is CASSPHGTSGAYNEQFF.

V is TRBV11-2 and J is TRBJ2-7; tentatively, D is TRBD2 (6 bases). Germline assignment: CDR1 SGHAT and CDR2 FQNNGV. V lost 2 bases and J lost 0, with 11 bases in between. CDR3 size: 15 residues. CDR3 residues: CASSLLAGSSYEQYF. The CDR3 DNA sequence: TGTGCCAGCAGCTTACTAGCCGGGAGCTCCTACGAGCAGTACTTC.

V and J are TRBV12-3 or TRBV12-4 and TRBJ1-1; 8 nucleotides align to TRBD1. The CDR3 is 13 amino acids. V shed 7 bases, J shed 5 bases, and the junction held 6 bases outside the gene matches. CDR3 loop: CASNQGQVTEAFF. The CDR3 coding sequence is TGTGCCAGCAACCAGGGACAGGTTACTGAAGCTTTCTTT.

The chain has TRBV3-1 (or the pseudogene TRBV3-2) and TRBJ1-5; maybe TRBD1 (5 bases). This CDR3 is built from 14 residues. Trimming took 1 base from V and 7 from J, leaving 11 bases between them. CDR1 and CDR2 (germline): LGHDT, YNNKEL (reference sequence). CDR3 bases: TGTGCCAGCAGCCAAGGGTCAGGGAACCAGCCCCAGCATTTT. Protein product: CASSQGSGNQPQHF.

This chain joins TRBV19 and TRBJ1-5; TRBD1 might be the D (6 bases). The CDR3 runs to 16 residues. Trimming stripped 6 bases from V and 2 bases from J, with 17 bases between. CDR1 LNHDA and CDR2 SQIVND come from the germline V gene (reference sequence). CDR3 loop: CASRNNRVNRNQPQHF. DNA of the CDR3: TGTGCCAGTAGGAATAACAGGGTGAATCGCAATCAGCCCCAGCATTTT.

This chain uses TRBV28 with TRBJ2-7, with 11 bases aligning to TRBD1. Losses at the gene ends were 3 bases for V and 3 bases for J; bases not matched to a gene: 4. The CDR3 has 15 amino acids. Per germline, CDR1 MDHEN and CDR2 SYDVKM. The CDR3 reads CASSFGTGGGYEQYF. DNA of the CDR3: TGTGCCAGCAGTTTTGGGACAGGGGGAGGCTACGAGCAGTACTTC.

The count of this clone is one. The chain employs TRBV4-1 and TRBJ1-6; 8 nucleotides line up with TRBD1. Germline CDR1 is MGHRA and CDR2 is YSYEKL. V was clipped by 1 base and J by 4 bases; unmatched bases: 3. The CDR3 runs 16 residues. In DNA, the CDR3 is TGCGCCAGCAGCCAAGCGGGACAGGAGTATAATTCACCCCTCCACTTT. It is translated as CASSQAGQEYNSPLHF.

The chain uses TRBV6-2 or TRBV6-3 and TRBJ2-6; D is perhaps TRBD1 (7 bases). Trimming took 5 bases from V and 3 from J, leaving 8 bases between them. This CDR3 spans 14 amino acids. From germline, CDR1 is MNHEY and CDR2 SVGEGT. CDR3 nucleotide sequence: TGTGCCAGCAGTCAGGGGGGTGGGGCCAACGTCCTGACTTTC. Encoded protein: CASSQGGGANVLTF.

The chain links TRBV4-2 to TRBJ1-1, with 9 bases matching TRBD1. Germline V lookup: CDR1 LGHNA, CDR2 YNFKEQ. The CDR3 sequence is 13 residues long. V was clipped by 2 bases and J by 7 bases; unmatched bases: 2. The CDR3 loop is CASSQNRGLEAFF. The CDR3 DNA follows: TGTGCCAGCAGCCAAAACAGGGGGCTTGAAGCTTTCTTT.

The chain uses TRBV2 and TRBJ1-2; tentative D call: TRBD1 (5 bases). Deletions cut 4 bases from V and 6 bases from J, with 12 bases between. CDR3 length: 13 residues. Per the germline V gene, CDR1 is SNHLY and CDR2 is FYNNEI. The CDR3 reads CASSAEGANGYTF. The CDR3 DNA reads TGTGCCAGCAGTGCTGAAGGGGCCAATGGCTACACCTTC.

The V call is TRBV5-1, the J call TRBJ2-5; the D gene is possibly TRBD2 (5 bases). The CDR3 covers 14 residues. V was cut by 2 bases and J by 5 bases, with 13 bases left in between. Germline lookup yields CDR1 SGHRS and CDR2 YFSETQ. As DNA, the CDR3 is TGCGCCAGCAGCTTAGCGGAGACATGGGAGACCCAGTACTTC. This encodes CASSLAETWETQYF.

The chain couples TRBV6-1 to TRBJ1-1; no reliable D call. The CDR3 is made up of 18 amino acids. Germline V CDR1 and CDR2: MNHNS, SASEGT. The V end was cut by 6 bases, the J end by 2 bases, with 25 bases between. The CDR3 sequence: CASREPPGKLASNTEAFF. In DNA form, the CDR3 reads TGTGCCAGCAGGGAACCACCCGGGAAGTTAGCCTCTAACACTGAAGCTTTCTTT.

The gene calls are TRBV11-2 and TRBJ2-1; possibly TRBD1 for D (7 bases). Germline loops: CDR1 SGHAT, CDR2 FQNNGV. V was trimmed by 6 bases and J by 2 bases, leaving 14 bases between them. CDR3 length: 15 residues. The CDR3 DNA follows: TGTGCCAGCAGGTCCGCGGGACAGCCCTACAATGAGCAGTTCTTC. As protein: CASRSAGQPYNEQFF.